Listed below are T cell receptor beta chains from one sample, sequenced in a study of T cells after yellow fever vaccination. TCRdb recomputed calls from the 5' RACE reads with MiXCR, one row per CDR3 protein. The sample gives more than 200,000 distinct CDR3 sequences, approximately 3.6% of which show up once; around 20% is in the top ten. The starting material was PBMCs, obtained 15 days after the yellow fever booster vaccination. These receptor sequences come from a man between 18 and 35 years old who received the YFV17D yellow fever vaccine. The CDR3 runs from the conserved cysteine through the conserved F or W. D genes are given only for firm matches. Not every row has a clone size; where given, it reads once, few, many or a size class.

V: TRBV12-3/TRBV12-4; D: .; J: TRBJ1-1; size: many; DNA: TGTGCCAGCAGTTTCACTGGAGCAGGGAACACTGAAGCTTTCTTT; CDR3: CASSFTGAGNTEAFF
V: TRBV12-3/TRBV12-4; D: .; J: TRBJ2-2; size: many; DNA: TGTGCCAGCAGGTGGGCAGGCTCGAACACCGGGGAGCTGTTTTTT; CDR3: CASRWAGSNTGELFF
V: TRBV28; D: TRBD2; J: TRBJ2-2; size: many; DNA: TGTGCCAGCAGACCTCGGACTAGCGGGGCCACCGGGGAGCTGTTTTTT; CDR3: CASRPRTSGATGELFF
V: TRBV12-3/TRBV12-4; D: TRBD2; J: TRBJ2-3; size: many; DNA: TGTGCCAGCAAGCGGGGATTCGGCACAGATACGCAGTATTTT; CDR3: CASKRGFGTDTQYF
V: TRBV6-2/TRBV6-3; D: .; J: TRBJ1-1; size: few; DNA: TGTGCCAGCAGCGACGGGACCGATTACACTGAAGCTTTCTTT; CDR3: CASSDGTDYTEAFF
V: TRBV7-9; D: .; J: TRBJ2-3; size: many; DNA: TGTGCCAGCATCGTGGGCACAGATACGCAGTATTTT; CDR3: CASIVGTDTQYF
V: TRBV6-6; D: .; J: TRBJ1-1; size: few; DNA: TGTGCCAGCAGCGACAGCTATGAAGCTTTCTTT; CDR3: CASSDSYEAFF
V: TRBV24-1; D: .; J: TRBJ2-1; size: many; DNA: TGTGCCACCAGTGATACCCGGACCAGCAATGAGCAGTTCTTC; CDR3: CATSDTRTSNEQFF
V: TRBV7-2; D: .; J: TRBJ2-3; size: many; DNA: TGTGCCAGCAGCCATATTAAGGATACGCAGTATTTT; CDR3: CASSHIKDTQYF
V: TRBV5-1; D: TRBD2; J: TRBJ2-3; size: many; DNA: TGCGCCAGCAGCTTGACCCTTAGCGGGGGGAGCACAGATACGCAGTATTTT; CDR3: CASSLTLSGGSTDTQYF
V: TRBV20-1; D: TRBD2; J: TRBJ2-1; size: many; DNA: TGCAGTGCTAGTGGACTAGCGCGGCGGGATGAGCAGTTCTTC; CDR3: CSASGLARRDEQFF
V: TRBV12-3/TRBV12-4; D: .; J: TRBJ2-2; size: many; DNA: TGTGCCAGCAGTTTTGATCCCGGGGAGCTGTTTTTT; CDR3: CASSFDPGELFF
V: TRBV6-2/TRBV6-3; D: .; J: TRBJ1-2; size: many; DNA: TGTGCCAGCAGTGATGACGGAAACTATGGCTACACCTTC; CDR3: CASSDDGNYGYTF
V: TRBV5-4; D: .; J: TRBJ2-1; size: many; DNA: TGTGCCAGCAGCACTGCTCCGGGCTCCTACAATGAGCAGTTCTTC; CDR3: CASSTAPGSYNEQFF
V: TRBV7-2; D: TRBD1; J: TRBJ1-5; size: .; DNA: TGTGCCAGCAGCCGGACAGGCCAAAATCAGCCCCAGCATTTT; CDR3: CASSRTGQNQPQHF
V: TRBV11-2; D: TRBD2; J: TRBJ2-1; size: many; DNA: TGTGCCAGCAGCTTGGGAAAACTAGCGGGGTCTAACAATGAGCAGTTCTTC; CDR3: CASSLGKLAGSNNEQFF
V: TRBV12-3/TRBV12-4; D: TRBD1; J: TRBJ2-3; size: many; DNA: TGTGCCAGCAGTTTCGGACAGGGAGATAAAGATACGCAGTATTTT; CDR3: CASSFGQGDKDTQYF
V: TRBV4-1; D: .; J: TRBJ2-7; size: many; DNA: TGCGCCAGCAGCCAAGGGTTGCGGGGCTACGAGCAGTACTTC; CDR3: CASSQGLRGYEQYF
V: TRBV5-1; D: .; J: TRBJ2-2; size: many; DNA: TGCGCCAGCAGCTTGGTCCATCCCGGCGGGGAGCTGTTTTTT; CDR3: CASSLVHPGGELFF
V: TRBV4-1; D: TRBD1; J: TRBJ1-1; size: many; DNA: TGCGCCAGCAACCCGTACCCGGGACAGGAAGGGGGTGAAGCTTTCTTT; CDR3: CASNPYPGQEGGEAFF
V: TRBV25-1; D: TRBD1; J: TRBJ2-3; size: many; DNA: TGTGCCAGCAGTGAATATCATGGGACAGTCACAGATACGCAGTATTTT; CDR3: CASSEYHGTVTDTQYF
V: TRBV12-3/TRBV12-4; D: TRBD2; J: TRBJ2-3; size: many; DNA: TGTGCCAGCAGTTCCTGGGCTAGCGGGGGCACAGATACGCAGTATTTT; CDR3: CASSSWASGGTDTQYF
V: TRBV5-1; D: TRBD1; J: TRBJ1-1; size: many; DNA: TGCGCCAGCAGCTTGGCTAGAACAGGGGCGAACACTGAAGCTTTCTTT; CDR3: CASSLARTGANTEAFF